This TCR beta chain came from a study of CD8 T cells in Susac syndrome. Germline V lookup: CDR1 MDHEN, CDR2 SYDVKM. V lost 2 bases to trimming and J lost 7 bases, with 9 bases between them. There are 13 residues in the CDR3. Turning to this clonotype: Its antigen remains unidentified.

When the RNA was reverse transcribed, random hexamers were used with an input of roughly 0.45 to 1 ug. Amplification of the TCR beta CDR3 was carried out by immunoSEQ multiplex PCR, which spanned a total of 54 Vbeta and 13 Jbeta segments. TCRdb reprocessed the immunoSEQ multiplex PCR reads via MiXCR and lists one record per CDR3 protein. The sample contains around 81,000 distinct CDR3 sequences, 94% of which appear only once. Study outcomes and limitations: The total CD8+ repertoires yielded about 15 Susac-specific public clones and the CD8+ TEMRA repertoires yielded a few. By the study's own acknowledgment, its TCR sequencing and HLA analysis included relatively few individuals.

The sample comprised CD8+ T cells from PBMCs. The V gene is TRBV28, the J gene TRBJ1-5, with a possible D match to TRBD1 (5 bases). The clonotype comes from a human donor with Susac syndrome. The CDR3 region is CASSLEGYQPQHF. CDR3 bases: TGTGCCAGCAGTTTAGAGGGGTACCAGCCCCAGCATTTT.